This T cell receptor beta chain was identified in a study of T-cell reconstitution after alpha-beta-depleted transplantation in children. The sample holds many counts of this clonotype. The CDR3 loop spans 15 amino acids. The ends lost 2 bases at V and 2 bases at J; junction bases unmatched: 3. In germline, CDR1 is SGHTA, CDR2 FQGNSA. Using unique molecular identifiers, the investigators prepared the TCRbeta library. Each CDR3 protein gets one entry after TCRdb re-called the PCR reads with MiXCR. Among some 600,000 distinct CDR3 sequences listed, approximately 15% were seen once. This sequence joins TRBV7-2 and TRBJ2-3, with 8 bases matching TRBD1. The clonotype originates from a human donor who donated a stem cell graft to a child with acute myeloid leukemia. The sequences come from PBMCs from the stem cell graft donor, collected from the stem cell graft. CDR3 sequence: CASSLNRGITDTQYF. Here the CDR3 DNA reads TGTGCCAGCAGCTTAAACAGGGGGATCACAGATACGCAGTATTTT.